These 4 T cell receptor beta chains came from one sample sequenced in a study of T cells after yellow fever vaccination. TCRdb re-derived calls from the 5' RACE reads in MiXCR, one entry per CDR3 protein. The sample lists some 260,000 distinct CDR3 sequences; approximately 5.2% were seen once. The input for sequencing was CD4+ T cells sorted from PBMCs, taken on the day of the yellow fever booster vaccination. These receptors came from a man aged 18-30 years who received the YFV17D yellow fever vaccine.

The table lists this clonotype with a few counts. The junction departs from germline at one end; a sequencing error may be responsible. The J gene is TRBJ2-1, the V gene TRBV6-5; D may be TRBD2 (5 bases). The CDR3 has 13 amino acids. The germline V gene has CDR1 MNHEY and CDR2 SVGAGI. The CDR3 here is CASSYGEYTEQFF. The CDR3 DNA sequence: TGTGCCAGCAGTTATGGGGAGTACACTGAGCAGTTCTTC.

V usage is TRBV30 and J usage is TRBJ2-3, with D maybe TRBD2 (6 bases). The V gene's germline CDR1 is GTSNPN and CDR2 SVGIG (reference sequence). V dropped 7 bases and J dropped 0 bases, with 14 bases sitting between them. This CDR3 has 14 amino acids. The CDR3 DNA follows: TGTGCCTTAACTGCAGGACTAAGCACAGATACGCAGTATTTT. Protein: CALTAGLSTDTQYF.

This clonotype turned up a few times. This chain connects TRBV7-9 to TRBJ2-7; possibly TRBD1 for D (5 bases). Deletions cut 1 base from V and 3 bases from J, with 13 bases between. The CDR3 runs 15 residues. The V gene's germline CDR1 is SEHNR and CDR2 FQNEAQ (reference sequence). The DNA of the CDR3 is TGTGCCAGCAGCTTAGAGAAGGGGTTATACTACGAGCAGTACGTC. Protein product: CASSLEKGLYYEQYV.

This clonotype was found many times. V usage is TRBV2 and J usage is TRBJ1-1, with D perhaps TRBD1 (5 bases). Per the germline V gene, CDR1 is SNHLY and CDR2 is FYNNEI. The ends were cut back, 2 bases at V and 6 bases at J, with 10 bases in the middle. This CDR3 is 13 amino acids long. This CDR3 reads CASSELGASEAFF. DNA of the CDR3: TGTGCCAGCAGTGAACTAGGGGCCTCTGAAGCTTTCTTT.